Only one count was recorded for the clone carrying this T cell receptor (beta chain). The data stem from a study of blood T cell repertoires in COVID-19. For the study at large: Some COVID-19 samples were acute and others convalescent; all came from the United States, Italy and Spain. From T cells, B-cell-depleted T cells, or PBMCs came the material, which was cDNA or gDNA.

Original methodology: Reference gene primer amplification yielded estimated nucleated cell counts. Clones were sequenced by immunoSEQ multiplex PCR, and TCRdb holds only the in-frame ones, with some missing. V and J calls plus clone size are reproduced from that table; the DNA served to infer D and trimming. The sample includes 150,000 to 200,000 clones, about three quarters of them seen just once. Per germline, CDR1 SGHDN and CDR2 FVKESK. The ends lost 5 bases at V and 7 bases at J; junction bases unmatched: 21. The CDR3 has 18 amino acids. This sequence originates from a man in his 60s with acute or convalescent COVID-19. This chain connects TRBV14 to TRBJ1-2, with 8 bases lining up with TRBD1. The sequenced sample consisted of peripheral blood. The CDR3 loop reads CASSFSLTQGQAYFGYTF. In nucleotides, the CDR3 is TGTGCCAGCAGCTTTAGTCTGACTCAGGGACAGGCTTATTTTGGCTACACCTTC.